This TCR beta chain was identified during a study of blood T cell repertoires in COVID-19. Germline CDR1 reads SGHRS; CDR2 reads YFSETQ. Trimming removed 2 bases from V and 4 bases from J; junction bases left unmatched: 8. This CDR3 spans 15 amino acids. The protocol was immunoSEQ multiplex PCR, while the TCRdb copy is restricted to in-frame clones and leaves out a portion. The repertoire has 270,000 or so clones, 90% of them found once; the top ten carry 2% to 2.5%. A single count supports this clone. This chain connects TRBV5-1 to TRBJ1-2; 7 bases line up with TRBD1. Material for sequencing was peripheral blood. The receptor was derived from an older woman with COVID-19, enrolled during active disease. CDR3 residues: CASSLNTGVSYGYTF. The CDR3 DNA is TGCGCCAGCAGCTTAAACACAGGGGTTTCCTATGGCTACACCTTC.